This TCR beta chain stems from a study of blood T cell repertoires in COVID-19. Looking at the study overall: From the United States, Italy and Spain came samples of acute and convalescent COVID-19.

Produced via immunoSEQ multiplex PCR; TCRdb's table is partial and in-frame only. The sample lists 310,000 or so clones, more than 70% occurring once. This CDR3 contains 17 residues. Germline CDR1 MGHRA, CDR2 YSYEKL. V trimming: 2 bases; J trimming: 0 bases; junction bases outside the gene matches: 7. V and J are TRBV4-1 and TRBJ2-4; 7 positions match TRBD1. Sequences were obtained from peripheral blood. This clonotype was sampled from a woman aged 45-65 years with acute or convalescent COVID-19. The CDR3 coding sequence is TGCGCCAGCAGCCAACATGGACAGGCTCTAGCCAAAAACATTCAGTACTTC. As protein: CASSQHGQALAKNIQYF.